The 24 T cell receptor beta chains below all came from one sample that was sequenced in a study of T cells in Graves' hyperthyroidism and ophthalmopathy (dated by TCRdb to about 2019). Receptor amplification or capture employed multiplex PCR. Sequenced on an Illumina HiSeq 2000. Amplification of TCR beta CDR3 regions was carried out from RNA transcripts. A first-round RT-PCR of the TCR CDR3 used the HTBI primer set with the Qiagen OneStep RT-PCR kit. TCRdb passed the public sequencing reads through fastp at Q25 and MiXCR, retaining productive beta sequences. Here each entry gathers all rows of one CDR3 protein and keeps the most common genes and DNA. In all, the sample holds fewer than 400,000 distinct CDR3 sequences, and over 12% of those were seen once. Around 28% of the sample is taken by the ten largest. The material sequenced was blood. Receptors originate from a man in his fifties with Graves' ophthalmopathy.

This clonotype was recorded many times. V and J are TRBV7-9 and TRBJ2-1; maybe TRBD1 (5 bases). V lost 5 bases to trimming and J lost 0 bases, with 11 bases between them. The CDR3 consists of 15 residues. Germline CDR1 SEHNR, CDR2 FQNEAQ (reference sequence). In DNA form, the CDR3 reads TGTGCCAGCAGCCGGGTACAGGACTCCTACAATGAGCAGTTCTTC. Protein sequence: CASSRVQDSYNEQFF.

A few counts support this clonotype. The chain has TRBV7-9 and TRBJ2-1, with TRBD2 as a possible D gene (5 bases). Trimming left V 5 bases short and J 10 bases short, with 21 bases between. The CDR3 is made up of 15 amino acids. CDR1 SEHNR and CDR2 FQNEAQ come from the germline V gene (reference sequence). This CDR3 is CASSVLKAEDYEQFF. CDR3 bases: TGTGCCAGCAGCGTCCTAAAGGCGGAGGATTACGAGCAGTTCTTC.

Notes on this clonotype: A much larger clonotype is one base distant, so this may be a read error. This CDR3 is CASNGERAVGEQYF. Written as DNA, the CDR3 is TGTGCCAGCAACGGGGAACGGGCTGTTGGTGAGCAGTACTTC. V is TRBV12-3 or TRBV12-4 and J is TRBJ2-7; a weak D match, TRBD2 (5 bases). The length of the CDR3 is 14 residues. With 7 bases removed from V and 7 bases from J, the gap between germline ends came to 20 bases.

The chain carries TRBV20-1 and TRBJ2-3; D tentatively fits TRBD1 or TRBD2 (9 bases each). The CDR3 is 18 amino acids. CDR1 DFQATT and CDR2 SNEGSKA come from the germline V gene (reference sequence). V was clipped by 1 base and J by 2 bases, with 22 bases between them. The CDR3 sequence is CSARGTGVAGGPTDTQYF. The CDR3, as DNA: TGCAGTGCTAGAGGGACAGGGGTTGCGGGAGGGCCCACAGATACGCAGTATTTT.

This clonotype was picked up a small number of times. This rearrangement joins TRBV5-5 to TRBJ2-5; TRBD2 matches 7 bases. The CDR3 has 12 amino acids. Trimming took 2 bases from V and 10 from J; bases not matched to a gene: 5. The V gene's germline CDR1 is SGHKS and CDR2 YYEKEE (reference sequence). Written as DNA, the CDR3 is TGTGCCAGCAGCTTCCGGGAGGCCAACCAGTACTTC. Amino acids: CASSFREANQYF.

This clonotype was picked up many times. V gene TRBV3-1 combines with J gene TRBJ2-1, with 12 bases matching TRBD2. In germline, CDR1 is LGHDT, CDR2 YNNKEL (reference sequence). The CDR3 loop spans 17 amino acids. V shed 4 bases and J 7 bases; nucleotides not matched to a gene: 11. This CDR3 is CASSPIGLAGIWNEQFF. For the CDR3, the DNA is TGTGCCAGCAGCCCAATTGGACTAGCGGGAATCTGGAATGAGCAGTTCTTC.

This chain joins TRBV24-1 and TRBJ1-5; D is uncertain. V was trimmed by 9 bases and J by 3 bases, leaving 11 bases between them. The germline CDR1 and CDR2 sequences are KGHDR and SFDVKD. The CDR3 runs to 13 residues. CDR3 coding DNA: TGTGCCACCCAAAGGGATTTCAATCAGCCCCAGCATTTT. It encodes CATQRDFNQPQHF.

This clonotype occurred a few times. CDR3 sequence (DNA): TGTGCCAGTAAATTTCGGACAGGGGCTAATTCACCCCTCCACTTT. Its protein product is CASKFRTGANSPLHF. The rearrangement joins TRBV19 to TRBJ1-6, with TRBD1 identical over 9 bases. Germline V gene data show CDR1 as LNHDA and CDR2 as SQIVND (reference sequence). The CDR3 spans 15 residues. V trimming: 7 bases; J trimming: 6 bases; junction bases outside the gene matches: 7. The whole variable domain, filled in from reference TRBV19 and TRBJ1-6, reads DGGITQSPKYLFRKEGQNVTLSCEQNLNHDAMYWYRQDPGQGLRLIYYSQIVNDFQKGDIAEGYSVSREKKESFPLTVTSAQKNPTAFYLCASKFRTGANSPLHFGNGTRLTVT.

The sample holds many counts of this clonotype. The rearrangement joins TRBV12-3 or TRBV12-4 to TRBJ2-1; D might be TRBD2 (5 bases). CDR3 size: 14 residues. Trimming removed 3 bases at V and 5 bases at J, with 11 bases between. The CDR3 nucleotides read TGTGCCAGCAGTTTCCCGCTAGCTAACAATGAGCAGTTCTTC. This sequence encodes CASSFPLANNEQFF.

This clonotype has a count of ten or more. V usage is TRBV20-1 and J usage is TRBJ2-3; D is unclear. This CDR3 has 17 residues. Germline V CDR1 and CDR2: DFQATT, SNEGSKA (reference sequence). V lost 0 bases and J lost 1, with 17 bases in between. The CDR3 DNA follows: TGCAGTGCTAGAGAATTCTACGGGCACGCTGGCACAGATACGCAGTATTTT. Amino acid sequence: CSAREFYGHAGTDTQYF.

This clonotype showed up just a few times. The genes are TRBV11-3 and TRBJ1-6; D ambiguous. Germline CDR1 reads SGHNT; CDR2 reads YENEEA. This CDR3 spans 10 amino acids. V was pared by 6 bases and J by 16 bases, with 10 bases between. In nucleotides, the CDR3 is TGTGCCAGCAGTGACCGCAAACTCCACTTT. Amino acid sequence: CASSDRKLHF.

V gene TRBV19 combines with J gene TRBJ1-5; D gene unclear. The length of the CDR3 is 13 residues. Germline loops: CDR1 LNHDA, CDR2 SQIVND (reference sequence). The V end was cut by 7 bases, the J end by 0 bases, with 7 bases between. In DNA form, the CDR3 reads TGTGCCAGTACCAGATATAGCAATCAGCCCCAGCATTTT. It specifies CASTRYSNQPQHF.

The rearrangement joins TRBV5-1 to TRBJ2-5; 10 bases map to TRBD1. Germline V gene data show CDR1 as SGHRS and CDR2 as YFSETQ. CDR3 length: 16 amino acids. The V segment lost 0 bases and the J segment 5 bases; nucleotides outside the gene matches: 7. CDR3 DNA sequence: TGCGCCAGCAGCTTGGTCGGGGACAGGGGTTTCGAGACCCAGTACTTC. Translation: CASSLVGDRGFETQYF.

This clonotype was counted many times. The rearrangement uses TRBV2 and TRBJ2-1; D is perhaps TRBD2 (6 bases). V lost 2 bases and J 8 bases, leaving 13 bases between the germline ends. Germline-derived CDR1 and CDR2 are SNHLY and FYNNEI. This CDR3 region has 14 residues. The CDR3 DNA sequence: TGTGCCAGCAGTGAAAGCGGAGGGAGCGATGAGCAGTTCTTC. Its protein is CASSESGGSDEQFF.

The chain recombines TRBV20-1 with TRBJ1-1; D is ambiguous. Germline CDR1 and CDR2: DFQATT and SNEGSKA (reference sequence). Trimming pared 2 bases from V and 4 bases from J, leaving 5 bases between. This CDR3 region has 11 residues. This CDR3 is CSARSGTEAFF. The CDR3 nucleotides are TGCAGTGCTAGATCAGGCACTGAAGCTTTCTTT.

This clonotype has ten or more counts. The V call is TRBV5-1, the J call TRBJ2-7; 11 nucleotides agree with TRBD2. The CDR3 sequence is 15 residues long. V lost 4 bases, J lost 6 bases, and 9 bases stayed unmatched. Germline CDR1 reads SGHRS; CDR2 reads YFSETQ. DNA of the CDR3: TGCGCCAGCAGCGACACTAGCGGGAGTTATCGCGAGCAGTACTTC. This codes for CASSDTSGSYREQYF.

The rearrangement links TRBV5-4 to TRBJ2-1; D gene unclear. The germline CDR1 and CDR2 sequences are SGHNT and YYREEE (reference sequence). V dropped 0 bases and J dropped 0 bases, with 7 bases sitting between them. The CDR3 is 15 residues long. DNA for the CDR3: TGTGCCAGCAGCTTGGAGTGGGGCTCCTACAATGAGCAGTTCTTC. Translating it yields CASSLEWGSYNEQFF.

This sequence joins TRBV4-2 and TRBJ2-5; 7 bases fit TRBD2. CDR3 length equals 18 residues. Germline assignment: CDR1 LGHNA and CDR2 YNFKEQ. V dropped 2 bases and J dropped 5; count of bases not matched to a gene: 17. CDR3 coding DNA: TGTGCCAGCAGCCAACTGTGGGACGGCGGGAGAGGAGGTGAGACCCAGTACTTC. Its translation: CASSQLWDGGRGGETQYF.

This chain's CDR3 is CASSQDRVYGYTF. As DNA, the CDR3 is TGTGCCAGCAGCCAAGACAGGGTCTATGGCTACACCTTC. The V gene is TRBV4-2, the J gene TRBJ1-2, with D possibly TRBD1 on 5 matching bases. Germline values: CDR1 LGHNA, CDR2 YNFKEQ. This CDR3 comprises 13 residues. V shed 0 bases and J shed 4 bases, with 6 bases lying between them.

This chain connects TRBV19 to TRBJ2-1; D not resolved. Trimming left V 7 bases short and J 3 bases short, with 10 bases between. Germline V gene sequence: CDR1 LNHDA, CDR2 SQIVND (reference sequence). The CDR3 totals 13 residues. CDR3 region: CASIDTFYNEQFF. As DNA, the CDR3 is TGTGCCAGTATAGACACCTTCTACAATGAGCAGTTCTTC.

Many counts were recorded for this clonotype. V gene TRBV27 combines with J gene TRBJ2-1, with a weak D call TRBD2 (5 bases). CDR1 MNHEY and CDR2 SMNVEV come from the germline V gene (reference sequence). The CDR3 totals 14 residues. V was pared by 5 bases and J by 9 bases, with 17 bases between. The CDR3 loop is CASSTSSGVSEQFF. CDR3 DNA: TGTGCCAGCAGTACTAGTTCTGGGGTGAGTGAGCAGTTCTTC.

This chain joins TRBV12-3 or TRBV12-4 and TRBJ2-7; D could derive from TRBD1 or TRBD2 (5 bases each). This CDR3 comprises 12 residues. Between the trimmed V and J ends, which lost 7 bases and 7 bases, there was a span of 14 bases. The CDR3 sequence: CASTGRGREQYF. The CDR3 nucleotides read TGTGCCAGCACCGGACGGGGCCGGGAGCAGTACTTC.

There are many counts of this clonotype. The CDR3 bases are TGTGCCTGGAGTGTACGACTGGACTTTCAAGAGACCCAGTACTTC. The encoded protein is CAWSVRLDFQETQYF. V gene TRBV30 combines with J gene TRBJ2-5, with D maybe TRBD2 (5 bases). The CDR3 extends over 15 amino acids. V shed 0 bases and J shed 2 bases, with 13 bases lying between them. Germline V lookup: CDR1 GTSNPN, CDR2 SVGIG (reference sequence).

The chain couples TRBV19 to TRBJ1-3; the D gene is possibly TRBD1 (6 bases). Trimming took 3 bases from V and 4 from J, leaving 16 bases between them. The CDR3 runs 16 residues. CDR1 is LNHDA, CDR2 SQIVND, per germline (reference sequence). CDR3 in DNA: TGTGCCAGTAGTATTCAACCCGGGACATTGGGAAACACCATATATTTT. Translated: CASSIQPGTLGNTIYF.